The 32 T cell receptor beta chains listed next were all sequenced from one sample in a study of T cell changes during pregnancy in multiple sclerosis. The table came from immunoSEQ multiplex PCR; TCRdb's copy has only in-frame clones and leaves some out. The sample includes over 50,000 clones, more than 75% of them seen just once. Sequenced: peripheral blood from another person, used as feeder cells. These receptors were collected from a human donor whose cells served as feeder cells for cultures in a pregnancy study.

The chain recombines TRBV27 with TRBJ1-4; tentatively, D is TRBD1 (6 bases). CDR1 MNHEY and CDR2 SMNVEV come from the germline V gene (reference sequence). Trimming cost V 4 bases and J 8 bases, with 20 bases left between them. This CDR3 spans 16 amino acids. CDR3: CASSSYRRGAGEKLFF. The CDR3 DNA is TGTGCCAGCAGTTCATATAGGAGGGGGGCAGGGGAAAAACTGTTTTTT.

The CDR3 sequence: CASRAPGLATDTQYF. Written as DNA, the CDR3 is TGTGCCAGTAGGGCCCCGGGCCTTGCCACAGATACGCAGTATTTT. This chain joins TRBV19 and TRBJ2-3; D is unclear. V lost 6 bases, J lost 2 bases, and 15 bases lay in between. The CDR3 spans 15 residues. The germline CDR1 and CDR2 sequences are LNHDA and SQIVND (reference sequence).

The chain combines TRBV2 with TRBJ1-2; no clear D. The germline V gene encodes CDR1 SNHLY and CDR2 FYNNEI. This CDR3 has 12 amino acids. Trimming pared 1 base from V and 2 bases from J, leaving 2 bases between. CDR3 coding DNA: TGTGCCAGCAGTGAAGGGAACTATGGCTACACCTTC. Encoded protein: CASSEGNYGYTF.

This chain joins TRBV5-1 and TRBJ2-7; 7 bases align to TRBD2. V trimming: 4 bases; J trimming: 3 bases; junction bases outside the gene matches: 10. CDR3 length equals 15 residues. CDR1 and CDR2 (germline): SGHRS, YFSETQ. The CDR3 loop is CASSESPSGFYEQYF. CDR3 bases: TGCGCCAGCAGCGAGAGTCCTAGCGGATTCTACGAGCAGTACTTC.

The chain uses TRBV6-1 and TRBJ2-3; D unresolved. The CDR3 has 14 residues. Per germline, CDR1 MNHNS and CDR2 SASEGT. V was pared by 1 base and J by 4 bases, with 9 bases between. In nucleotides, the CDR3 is TGTGCCAGCAGTGAAGACGGGCCTCCAGATACGCAGTATTTT. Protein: CASSEDGPPDTQYF.

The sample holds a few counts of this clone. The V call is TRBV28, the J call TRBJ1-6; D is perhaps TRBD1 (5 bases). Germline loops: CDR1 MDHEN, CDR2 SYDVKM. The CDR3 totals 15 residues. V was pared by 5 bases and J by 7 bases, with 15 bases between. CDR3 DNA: TGTGCCAGCAGTCCCCCTCGGGGGAAAAATTCACCCCTCCACTTT. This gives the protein CASSPPRGKNSPLHF.

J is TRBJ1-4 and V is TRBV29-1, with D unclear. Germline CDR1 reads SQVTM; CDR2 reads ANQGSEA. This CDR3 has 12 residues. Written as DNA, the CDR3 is TGCAGTGCCCATGATGCTAATGAAAAACTGTTTTTT. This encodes CSAHDANEKLFF.

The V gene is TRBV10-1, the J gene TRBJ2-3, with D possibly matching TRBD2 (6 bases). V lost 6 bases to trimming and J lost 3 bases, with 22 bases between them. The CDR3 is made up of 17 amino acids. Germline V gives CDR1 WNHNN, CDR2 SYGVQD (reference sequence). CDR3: CASRNPQPAEGTDTQYF. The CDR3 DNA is TGCGCCAGCAGAAACCCCCAGCCAGCGGAGGGAACAGATACGCAGTATTTT.

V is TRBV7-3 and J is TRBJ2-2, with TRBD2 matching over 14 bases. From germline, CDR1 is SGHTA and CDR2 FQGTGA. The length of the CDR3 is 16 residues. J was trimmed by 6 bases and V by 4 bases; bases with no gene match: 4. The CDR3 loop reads CASSSGLAGGSGELFF. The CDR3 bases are TGTGCCAGCAGCTCCGGACTAGCGGGGGGATCCGGGGAGCTGTTTTTT.

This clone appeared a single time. This CDR3 is CASSPDRGREQFF. The CDR3 DNA reads as TGCGCCAGCAGCCCGGACAGGGGACGAGAGCAGTTCTTC. The chain carries TRBV5-1 and TRBJ2-1; the match to TRBD1 covers 9 bases. Trimming cost V 4 bases and J 10 bases; bases outside gene matches: 6. Germline assignment: CDR1 SGHRS and CDR2 YFSETQ. The CDR3 runs 13 residues.

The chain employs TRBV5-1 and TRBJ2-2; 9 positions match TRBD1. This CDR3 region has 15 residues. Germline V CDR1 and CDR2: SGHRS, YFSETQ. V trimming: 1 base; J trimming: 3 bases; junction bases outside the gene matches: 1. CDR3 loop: CASSLRTGDTGELFF. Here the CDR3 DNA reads TGCGCCAGCAGCTTGCGGACAGGGGACACCGGGGAGCTGTTTTTT.

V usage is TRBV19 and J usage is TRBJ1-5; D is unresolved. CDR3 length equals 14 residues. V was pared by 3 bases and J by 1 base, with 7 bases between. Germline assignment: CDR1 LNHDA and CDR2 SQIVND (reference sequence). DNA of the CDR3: TGTGCCAGTAGTATTTTAGGGAGCAATCAGCCCCAGCATTTT. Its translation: CASSILGSNQPQHF.

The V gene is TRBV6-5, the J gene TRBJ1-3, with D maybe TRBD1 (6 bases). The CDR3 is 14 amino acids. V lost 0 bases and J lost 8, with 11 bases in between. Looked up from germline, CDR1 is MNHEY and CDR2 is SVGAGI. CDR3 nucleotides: TGTGCCAGCAGTTACTCGAACAGGGTTGACACCATATATTTT. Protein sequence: CASSYSNRVDTIYF.

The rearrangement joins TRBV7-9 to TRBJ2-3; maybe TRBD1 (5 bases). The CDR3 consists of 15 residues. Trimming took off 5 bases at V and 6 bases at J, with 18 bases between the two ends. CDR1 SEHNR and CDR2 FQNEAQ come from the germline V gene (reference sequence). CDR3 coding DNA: TGTGCCAGCAGCCCGAATAGGGGCAATGTTGATACGCAGTATTTT. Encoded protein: CASSPNRGNVDTQYF.

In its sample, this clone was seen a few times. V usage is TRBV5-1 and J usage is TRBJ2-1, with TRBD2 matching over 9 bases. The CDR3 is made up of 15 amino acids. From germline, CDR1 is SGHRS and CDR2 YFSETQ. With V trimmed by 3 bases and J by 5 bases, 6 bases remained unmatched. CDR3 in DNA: TGCGCCAGCAGCTGGACGGCGGGGGGGCACAATGAGCAGTTCTTC. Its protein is CASSWTAGGHNEQFF.

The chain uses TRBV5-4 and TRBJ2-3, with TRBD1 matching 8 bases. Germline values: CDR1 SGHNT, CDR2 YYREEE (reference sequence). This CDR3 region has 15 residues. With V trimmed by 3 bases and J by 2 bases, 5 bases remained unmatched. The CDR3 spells CASSSRDRFTDTQYF. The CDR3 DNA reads TGTGCCAGCAGCTCCCGGGACAGGTTCACAGATACGCAGTATTTT.

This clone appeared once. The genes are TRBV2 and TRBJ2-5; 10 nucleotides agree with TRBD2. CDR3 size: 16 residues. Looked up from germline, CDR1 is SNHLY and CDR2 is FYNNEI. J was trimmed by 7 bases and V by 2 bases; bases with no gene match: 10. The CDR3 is CASSETGTSAGGTQYF. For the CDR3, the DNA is TGTGCCAGCAGTGAAACCGGGACTAGCGCGGGGGGGACCCAGTACTTC.

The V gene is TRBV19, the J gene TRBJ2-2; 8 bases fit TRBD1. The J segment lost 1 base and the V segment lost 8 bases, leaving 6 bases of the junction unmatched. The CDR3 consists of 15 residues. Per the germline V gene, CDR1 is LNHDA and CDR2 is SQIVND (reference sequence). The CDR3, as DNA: TGTGCCAGTTTAAGGACAGGGCGGAACACCGGGGAGCTGTTTTTT. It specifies CASLRTGRNTGELFF.

Here the CDR3 DNA reads TGTGCCAGCAGTCTTGAGACAGGGGACATCTATGGCTACACCTTC. This encodes CASSLETGDIYGYTF. This chain links TRBV28 with TRBJ1-2; TRBD1 matches 8 bases. V lost 5 bases to trimming and J lost 4 bases; unmatched junction nucleotides: 9. The CDR3 totals 15 residues. Per germline, CDR1 MDHEN and CDR2 SYDVKM.

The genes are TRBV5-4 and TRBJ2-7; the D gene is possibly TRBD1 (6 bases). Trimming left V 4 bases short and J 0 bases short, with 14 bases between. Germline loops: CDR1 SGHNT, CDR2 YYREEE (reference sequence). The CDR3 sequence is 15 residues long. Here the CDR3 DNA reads TGTGCCAGCAGCCCCCGGGACAAAAACTCCTACGAGCAGTACTTC. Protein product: CASSPRDKNSYEQYF.

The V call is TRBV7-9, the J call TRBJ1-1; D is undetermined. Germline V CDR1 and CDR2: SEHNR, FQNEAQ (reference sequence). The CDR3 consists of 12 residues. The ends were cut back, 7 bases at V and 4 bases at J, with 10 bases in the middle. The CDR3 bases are TGTGCCAGCACCTTGGCGTTCACTGAAGCTTTCTTT. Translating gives CASTLAFTEAFF.

In nucleotides, the CDR3 is TGTGCCAGCAGTTTTTCTGGAGATGAGCAGTTCTTC. This sequence encodes CASSFSGDEQFF. The V and J genes are TRBV28 and TRBJ2-1, with D unresolved. With 3 bases removed from V and 8 bases from J, the gap between germline ends came to 8 bases. The germline V gene encodes CDR1 MDHEN and CDR2 SYDVKM. This CDR3 is built from 12 residues.

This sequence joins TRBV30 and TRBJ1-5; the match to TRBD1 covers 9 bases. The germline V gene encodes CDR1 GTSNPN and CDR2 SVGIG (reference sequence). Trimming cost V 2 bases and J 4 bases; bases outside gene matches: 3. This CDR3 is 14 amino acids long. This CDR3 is CAWSPGQGNQPQHF. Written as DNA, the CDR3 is TGTGCCTGGAGTCCGGGACAGGGTAATCAGCCCCAGCATTTT.

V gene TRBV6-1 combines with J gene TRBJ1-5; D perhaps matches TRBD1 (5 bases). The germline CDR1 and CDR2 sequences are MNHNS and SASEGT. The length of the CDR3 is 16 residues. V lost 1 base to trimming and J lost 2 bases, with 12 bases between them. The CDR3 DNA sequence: TGTGCCAGCAGTGAAGGGGGGGTTAGGGGCAATCAGCCCCAGCATTTT. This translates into CASSEGGVRGNQPQHF.

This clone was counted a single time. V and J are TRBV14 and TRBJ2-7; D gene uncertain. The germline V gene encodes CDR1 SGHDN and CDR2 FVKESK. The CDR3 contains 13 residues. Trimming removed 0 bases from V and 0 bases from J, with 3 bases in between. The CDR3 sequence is CASSQDHSYEQYF. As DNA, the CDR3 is TGTGCCAGCAGCCAAGACCACTCCTACGAGCAGTACTTC.

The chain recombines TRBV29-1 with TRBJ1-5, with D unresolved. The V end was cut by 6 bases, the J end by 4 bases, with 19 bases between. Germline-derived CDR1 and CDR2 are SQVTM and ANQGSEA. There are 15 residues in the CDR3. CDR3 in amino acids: CSVSAGWGMNQPQHF. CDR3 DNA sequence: TGCAGCGTGTCCGCCGGGTGGGGAATGAATCAGCCCCAGCATTTT.

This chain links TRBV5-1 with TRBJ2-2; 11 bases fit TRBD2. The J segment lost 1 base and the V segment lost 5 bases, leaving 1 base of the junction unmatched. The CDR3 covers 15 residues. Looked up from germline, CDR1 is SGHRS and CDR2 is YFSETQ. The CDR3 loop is CASSGTSGNTGELFF. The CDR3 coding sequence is TGCGCCAGCAGTGGGACTAGCGGGAACACCGGGGAGCTGTTTTTT. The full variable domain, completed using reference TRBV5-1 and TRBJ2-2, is KAGVTQTPRYLIKTRGQQVTLSCSPISGHRSVSWYQQTPGQGLQFLFEYFSETQRNKGNFPGRFSGRQFSNSRSEMNVSTLELGDSALYLCASSGTSGNTGELFFGEGSRLTVL.

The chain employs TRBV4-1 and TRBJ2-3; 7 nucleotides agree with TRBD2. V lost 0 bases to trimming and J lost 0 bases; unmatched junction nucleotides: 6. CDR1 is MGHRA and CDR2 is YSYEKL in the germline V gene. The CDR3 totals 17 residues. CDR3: CASSQDRASGSTDTQYF. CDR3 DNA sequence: TGCGCCAGCAGCCAAGATCGGGCTAGCGGCAGCACAGATACGCAGTATTTT.

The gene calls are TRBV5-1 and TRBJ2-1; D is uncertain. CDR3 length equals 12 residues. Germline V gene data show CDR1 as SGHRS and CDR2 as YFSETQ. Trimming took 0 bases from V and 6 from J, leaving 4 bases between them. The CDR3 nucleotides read TGCGCCAGCAGCTTGGAGGGCAATGAGCAGTTCTTC. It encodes CASSLEGNEQFF. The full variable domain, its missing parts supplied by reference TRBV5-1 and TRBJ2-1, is KAGVTQTPRYLIKTRGQQVTLSCSPISGHRSVSWYQQTPGQGLQFLFEYFSETQRNKGNFPGRFSGRQFSNSRSEMNVSTLELGDSALYLCASSLEGNEQFFGPGTRLTVL.

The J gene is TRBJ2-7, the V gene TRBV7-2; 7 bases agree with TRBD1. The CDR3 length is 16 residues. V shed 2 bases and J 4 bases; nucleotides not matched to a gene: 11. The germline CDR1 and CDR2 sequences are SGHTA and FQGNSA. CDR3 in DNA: TGTGCCAGCAGCTTACCCGACAGGGCCTTTGGGTACGAGCAGTACTTC. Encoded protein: CASSLPDRAFGYEQYF.

This CDR3 is CASSLSRQGATEAFF. DNA for the CDR3: TGTGCCAGCAGCCTCTCCCGGCAGGGGGCGACTGAAGCTTTCTTT. The chain links TRBV7-3 to TRBJ1-1; 8 bases line up with TRBD1. The germline V gene has CDR1 SGHTA and CDR2 FQGTGA. This CDR3 region has 15 residues. V shed 5 bases, J shed 5 bases, and the junction held 10 bases outside the gene matches. The variable domain in full, with the rest retrieved from reference TRBV7-3 and TRBJ1-1, is GAGVSQTPSNKVTEKGKYVELRCDPISGHTALYWYRQSLGQGPEFLIYFQGTGAADDSGLPNDRFFAVRPEGSVSTLKIQRTERGDSAVYLCASSLSRQGATEAFFGQGTRLTVV.

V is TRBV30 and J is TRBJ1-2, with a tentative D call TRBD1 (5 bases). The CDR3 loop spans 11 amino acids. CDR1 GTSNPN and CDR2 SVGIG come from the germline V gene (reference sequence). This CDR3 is CAVTANYGYTF. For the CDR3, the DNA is TGTGCTGTGACAGCGAACTATGGCTACACCTTC.